This T cell receptor (beta chain) was recorded in a study of T cells in localized non-small cell lung cancer (dated by TCRdb to the early 2020s). The study in broad terms: The study analyzed T cell repertoires of about 230 early-stage NSCLC patients, comparing tumors and uninvolved tumor-adjacent lungs. The cohort was made up of under 250 treatment-naive NSCLC patients whose localized lung tumors had been resected. NSCLC patients had a mean age of approximately 70 years, and 129 were male and 85 to 110 female. Results the study describes overall, beyond this receptor: Because multi-region tumor sequencing was not done, intratumor heterogeneity could not be ruled out. Uninvolved tumor-adjacent lung showed the highest T cell clonality, higher than tumor, which suggests more focused antigenic responses in the uninvolved tumor-adjacent lung. Because the study design was exploratory, TCR variables were selected using unadjusted p-values without false-discovery rate correction. Higher T cell density in blood was associated with longer overall survival, whereas higher clonality in adjacent lung was associated with shorter survival. A median of around 57 of the top 100 tumor clones turned up in the paired uninvolved adjacent lung, and around 27 of those clones also ranked among the top 100 of that same adjacent lung.

At diagnosis, tumor, uninvolved tumor-adjacent lung and peripheral blood were collected and then preserved as a mix of FFPE and fresh-frozen material. On this clone itself: The specificity of this receptor is unknown. Nothing much larger sits one base from this clone, and base qualities are not available.

TCR beta CDR3 regions were sequenced from DNA using the immunoSEQ Assay. The study's own analysis went as follows. To compute T cell density, TCR beta template counts were normalized to usable DNA, which was estimated by amplifying housekeeping genes. Richness was estimated with the preseqR package, extrapolating to 400,000 templates for PBMC samples and 120,000 templates for tissue samples. Clonality was calculated as one minus Pielou's evenness. To identify tissue-enriched TCRs, differential abundance testing was run on productive amino-acid clonotypes with a minimum total count of 5 and an alpha of 0.1. The Jaccard Index and the Morisita Overlap Index were used to quantify repertoire overlap between compartments. TCR beta CDR3s were clustered by GLIPH together with public tetramer-defined viral CDR3s, and at least three viral sequences plus V-gene enrichment were required for viral motifs. TCRdb holds this immuneACCESS table with in-frame rearrangements only. Some clones are missing; in checked studies, unresolved V genes explain under half, and the rest has no known cause. For V, J and clone size, that table is used; D and trimming come from the DNA. The sample data list over a thousand clones, and 36% of these were observed just once. The ten largest clones take up 13% of the sample.

Ends trimmed: V by 0 bases, J by 7 bases; bases unmatched to a gene: 9. CDR1 and CDR2 were assigned from the germline V gene as SGDLS and YYNGEE. There are 15 amino acids in the CDR3, from cysteine to phenylalanine inclusive. The retained sequence is limited to the CDR3, 45 bases, with the frame set at the first base. Sample: lung tumor tissue, taken before any cancer treatment. This receptor was identified in a woman between 18 and 49 years old with stage I lung adenocarcinoma. The chain is assembled from TRBV9 and TRBJ2-7; 8 of the junction bases match TRBD1. This receptor has the CDR3 CASSVEPGQGREQYF. Here is the DNA: TGTGCCAGCAGCGTAGAACCAGGACAGGGTAGGGAGCAGTACTTC.